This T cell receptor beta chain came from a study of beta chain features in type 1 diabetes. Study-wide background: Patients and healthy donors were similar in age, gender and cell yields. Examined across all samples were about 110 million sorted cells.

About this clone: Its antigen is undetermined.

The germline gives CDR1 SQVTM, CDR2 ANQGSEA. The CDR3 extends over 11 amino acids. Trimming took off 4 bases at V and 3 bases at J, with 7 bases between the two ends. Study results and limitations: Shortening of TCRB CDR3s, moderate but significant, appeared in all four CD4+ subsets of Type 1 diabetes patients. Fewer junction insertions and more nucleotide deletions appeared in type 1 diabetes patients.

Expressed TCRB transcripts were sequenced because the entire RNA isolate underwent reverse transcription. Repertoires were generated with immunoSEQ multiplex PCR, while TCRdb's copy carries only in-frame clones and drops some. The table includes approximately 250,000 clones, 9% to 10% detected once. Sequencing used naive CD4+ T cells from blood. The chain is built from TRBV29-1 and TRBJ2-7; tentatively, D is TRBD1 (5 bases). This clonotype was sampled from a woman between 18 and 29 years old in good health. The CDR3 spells CSVGQNYEQYF. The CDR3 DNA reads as TGCAGCGTTGGACAGAACTACGAGCAGTACTTC.